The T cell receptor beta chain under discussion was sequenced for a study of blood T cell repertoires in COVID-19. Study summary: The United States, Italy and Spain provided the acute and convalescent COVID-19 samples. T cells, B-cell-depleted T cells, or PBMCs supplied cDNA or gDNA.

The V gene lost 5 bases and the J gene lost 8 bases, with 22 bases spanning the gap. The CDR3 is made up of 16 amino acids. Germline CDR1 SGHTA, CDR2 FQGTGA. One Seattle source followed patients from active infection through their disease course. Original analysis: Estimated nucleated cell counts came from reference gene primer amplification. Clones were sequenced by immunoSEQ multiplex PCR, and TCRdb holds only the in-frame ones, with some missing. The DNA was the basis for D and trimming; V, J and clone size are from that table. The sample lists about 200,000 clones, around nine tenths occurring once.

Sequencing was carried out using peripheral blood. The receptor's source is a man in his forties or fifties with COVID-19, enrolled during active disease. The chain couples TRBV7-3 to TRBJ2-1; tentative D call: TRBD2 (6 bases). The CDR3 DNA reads TGTGCCAGCAGCACTAGCTTGGGAGCCAGGGTCGATGAGCAGTTCTTC. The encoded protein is CASSTSLGARVDEQFF.